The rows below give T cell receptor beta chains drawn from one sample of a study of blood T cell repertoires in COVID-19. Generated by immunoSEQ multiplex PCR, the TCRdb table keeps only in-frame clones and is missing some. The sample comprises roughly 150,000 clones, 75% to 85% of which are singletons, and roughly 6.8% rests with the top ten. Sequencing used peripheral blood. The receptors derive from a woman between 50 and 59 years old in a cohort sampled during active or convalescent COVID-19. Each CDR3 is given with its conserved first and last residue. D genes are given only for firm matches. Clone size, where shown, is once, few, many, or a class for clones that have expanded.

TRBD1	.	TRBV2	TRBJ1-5	CASRSRGLGSNQPQHF	TGTGCCAGCAGATCCAGGGGGCTAGGAAGCAATCAGCCCCAGCATTTT
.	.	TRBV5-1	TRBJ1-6	CASSTGSGSPLHF	TGCGCCAGCAGCACAGGGTCGGGTTCACCCCTCCACTTT
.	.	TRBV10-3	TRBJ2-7	CAISEKQIYEQYF	TGTGCCATCAGTGAGAAGCAAATCTACGAGCAGTACTTC
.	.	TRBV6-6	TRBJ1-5	CASSYRSAGWAQHF	TGTGCCAGCAGTTACAGGTCAGCCGGGTGGGCCCAGCATTTT
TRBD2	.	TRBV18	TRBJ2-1	CASSTTSGGAFNEQFF	TGTGCCAGCTCAACTACTAGCGGGGGGGCGTTTAATGAGCAGTTCTTC
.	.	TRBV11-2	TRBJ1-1	CASSARGGPGTEAFF	TGTGCCAGCAGCGCTCGGGGTGGTCCGGGCACTGAAGCTTTCTTT
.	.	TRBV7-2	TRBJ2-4	CASSLRQSAKNIQYF	TGTGCCAGCAGCTTAAGACAGAGTGCCAAAAACATTCAGTACTTC
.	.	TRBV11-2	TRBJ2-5	CASSLGGQAQETQYF	TGTGCCAGCAGCTTAGGGGGGCAGGCCCAAGAGACCCAGTACTTC
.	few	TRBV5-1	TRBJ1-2	CASTLDTGTYYGYTF	TGCGCCAGCACCCTAGATACAGGGACCTACTATGGCTACACCTTC
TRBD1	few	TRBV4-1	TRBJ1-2	CASSRTGTGERGYTF	TGCGCCAGCAGCCGAACCGGGACAGGGGAGCGTGGCTACACCTTC
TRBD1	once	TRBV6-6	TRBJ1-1	CASSHTRTGLNTEAFF	TGTGCCAGCAGTCACACGCGGACAGGGCTGAACACTGAAGCTTTCTTT
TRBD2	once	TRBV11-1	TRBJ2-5	CASSLNGGSQETQYF	TGTGCCAGCAGCTTAAACGGGGGGTCTCAAGAGACCCAGTACTTC
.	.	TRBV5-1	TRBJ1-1	CASSLATLGRVGTEAFF	TGCGCCAGCAGCTTGGCCACGCTCGGCAGGGTCGGCACTGAAGCTTTCTTT
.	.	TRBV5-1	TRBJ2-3	CASSLAGDSTDTQYF	TGCGCCAGCAGCTTGGCAGGGGATAGCACAGATACGCAGTATTTT
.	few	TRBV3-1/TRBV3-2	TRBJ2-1	CASSSTNNEQFF	TGTGCCAGCAGCAGCACTAACAATGAGCAGTTCTTC
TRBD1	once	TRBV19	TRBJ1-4	CASRPRTGINEKLFF	TGTGCCAGTAGACCCCGGACAGGGATTAATGAAAAACTGTTTTTT
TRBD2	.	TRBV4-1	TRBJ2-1	CASSQAALAGELYNEQFF	TGCGCCAGCAGCCAAGCGGCCCTAGCGGGGGAACTCTACAATGAGCAGTTCTTC
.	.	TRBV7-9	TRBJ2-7	CASSLALGHPSYEQYF	TGTGCCAGCAGCTTAGCATTGGGGCACCCATCCTACGAGCAGTACTTC
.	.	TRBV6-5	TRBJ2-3	CASSYSGRATDTQYF	TGTGCCAGCAGTTACTCCGGCAGGGCCACAGATACGCAGTATTTT
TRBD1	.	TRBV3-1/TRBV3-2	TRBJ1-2	CASSRGQGIYGYTF	TGTGCCAGCAGCCGCGGACAGGGGATATATGGCTACACCTTC
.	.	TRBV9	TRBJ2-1	CASSVVGAGYNEQFF	TGTGCCAGCAGCGTAGTGGGGGCAGGCTACAATGAGCAGTTCTTC
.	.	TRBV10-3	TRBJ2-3	CAISESVSTDTQYF	TGTGCCATCAGTGAGTCGGTCAGTACAGATACGCAGTATTTT
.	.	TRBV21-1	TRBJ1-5	CASTLNQPQHF	TGTGCCAGCACCCTCAATCAGCCCCAGCATTTT
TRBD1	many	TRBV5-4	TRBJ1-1	CASSLYGQGMNTEAFF	TGTGCCAGCAGCTTGTATGGACAGGGGATGAACACTGAAGCTTTCTTT
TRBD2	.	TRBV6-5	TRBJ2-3	CAGGLAVTNTQYF	TGTGCCGGGGGACTAGCGGTTACCAATACGCAGTATTTT
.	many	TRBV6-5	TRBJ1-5	CASRAGERAQPQHF	TGTGCCAGCAGGGCAGGGGAGAGGGCTCAGCCCCAGCATTTT
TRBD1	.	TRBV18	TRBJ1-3	CASSPGTGGLINTIYF	TGTGCCAGCTCACCTGGGACAGGGGGTTTGATCAACACCATATATTTT
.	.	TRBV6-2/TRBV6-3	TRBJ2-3	CASSFRQELILSTDTQYF	TGTGCCAGCAGTTTTAGACAGGAGCTGATCCTTAGCACAGATACGCAGTATTTT
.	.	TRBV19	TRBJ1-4	CASSIEAVNEKLFF	TGTGCCAGTAGTATAGAGGCGGTTAATGAAAAACTGTTTTTT
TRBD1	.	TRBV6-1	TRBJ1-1	CASSEAPGTGSTEAFF	TGTGCCAGCAGTGAAGCCCCTGGGACAGGGAGCACTGAAGCTTTCTTT
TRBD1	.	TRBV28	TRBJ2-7	CASSLSRQGHEQYF	TGTGCCAGCAGTTTATCTCGACAGGGTCACGAGCAGTACTTC
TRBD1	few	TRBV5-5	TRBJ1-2	CASSLSRTGNYGYTF	TGTGCCAGCAGCTTGTCCCGGACAGGGAACTATGGCTACACCTTC
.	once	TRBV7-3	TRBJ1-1	CASSLDSYTEAFF	TGTGCCAGCAGCTTAGACAGCTACACTGAAGCTTTCTTT
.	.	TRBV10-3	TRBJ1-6	CAISEGTPKPLHF	TGTGCCATCAGTGAGGGGACACCAAAACCCCTCCACTTT
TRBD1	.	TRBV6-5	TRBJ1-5	CASRPDRVSNQPQHF	TGTGCCAGCAGGCCGGACAGGGTCAGCAATCAGCCCCAGCATTTT
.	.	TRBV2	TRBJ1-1	CASRSRGGGTEAFF	TGTGCCAGCAGGTCGAGGGGCGGGGGCACTGAAGCTTTCTTT
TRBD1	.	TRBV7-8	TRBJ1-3	CASSQTSGGVGNTIYF	TGTGCCAGCAGCCAGACCTCAGGGGGCGTCGGAAACACCATATATTTT
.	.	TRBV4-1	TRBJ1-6	CASSQDGEGYSPLHF	TGCGCCAGCAGCCAAGATGGGGAGGGATACTCACCCCTCCACTTT
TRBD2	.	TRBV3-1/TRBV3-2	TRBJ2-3	CASSQVFGSGGGSTDTQYF	TGTGCCAGCAGCCAAGTTTTTGGAAGCGGCGGGGGTAGCACAGATACGCAGTATTTT
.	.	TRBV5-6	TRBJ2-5	CASSLKAAYQETQYF	TGTGCCAGCAGCTTGAAGGCGGCTTACCAAGAGACCCAGTACTTC
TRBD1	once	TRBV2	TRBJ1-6	CASSWDRQDSPLHF	TGTGCCAGCAGTTGGGACAGACAGGATTCACCCCTCCACTTT
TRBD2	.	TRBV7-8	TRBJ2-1	CASSPYSGGGNEQFF	TGTGCCAGCAGCCCCTATAGCGGGGGAGGTAATGAGCAGTTCTTC
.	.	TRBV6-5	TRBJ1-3	CASRDSSGNTIYF	TGTGCCAGCAGGGACAGCTCTGGAAACACCATATATTTT
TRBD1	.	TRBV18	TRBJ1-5	CASSRGQGNQPQHF	TGTGCCAGCTCACGGGGACAGGGCAATCAGCCCCAGCATTTT
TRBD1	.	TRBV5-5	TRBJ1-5	CASSDGTGWPQPQHF	TGTGCCAGCAGCGACGGGACAGGGTGGCCCCAGCCCCAGCATTTT
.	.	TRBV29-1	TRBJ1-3	CSASSQALSGNTIYF	TGCAGCGCTTCCTCCCAGGCCCTTTCTGGAAACACCATATATTTT
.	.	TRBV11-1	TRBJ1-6	CASSLRYNSPLHF	TGTGCCAGCAGCTTGCGCTATAATTCACCCCTCCACTTT
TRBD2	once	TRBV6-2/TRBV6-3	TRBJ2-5	CASSPGTTGETQYF	TGTGCCAGCAGCCCCGGGACTACTGGAGAGACCCAGTACTTC
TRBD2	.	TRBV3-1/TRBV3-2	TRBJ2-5	CASSQGGRGARYQETQYF	TGTGCCAGCAGCCAAGGGGGGCGGGGGGCCCGGTACCAAGAGACCCAGTACTTC